Listed below are T cell receptor beta chains from one sample, sequenced in a study of blood T cell repertoires in COVID-19. The table came from immunoSEQ multiplex PCR; TCRdb's copy has only in-frame clones and leaves some out. The sample shows 85,000 to 110,000 clones, roughly 87% of them seen only once. The sequenced sample was peripheral blood. These receptors all stem from a human donor in a cohort sampled during active COVID-19. Each CDR3 is given with its conserved first and last residue. The order of the fields is J gene, D gene, clone size, V gene, CDR3 protein, CDR3 DNA. The D gene is left open where the match is weak. The listing skips clone size in some rows; elsewhere it reads once, few, many or a size class.

>TRBJ1-1|NA|NA|TRBV10-3
CAISESGKNTEAFF
TGTGCCATCAGTGAGTCTGGCAAGAACACTGAAGCTTTCTTT
>TRBJ2-1|NA|once|TRBV28
CASSPGQLYNEQFF
TGTGCCAGCAGTCCCGGACAGCTCTACAATGAGCAGTTCTTC
>TRBJ1-2|TRBD1|NA|TRBV5-4
CASSLAGQGGYGYTF
TGTGCCAGCAGCTTGGCCGGACAGGGGGGTTATGGCTACACCTTC
>TRBJ1-2|NA|NA|TRBV6-5
CASTGQSVNYGYTF
TGTGCCAGCACGGGACAATCAGTTAACTATGGCTACACCTTC
>TRBJ2-2|NA|NA|TRBV5-1
CASSADTNTGELFF
TGCGCCAGCAGCGCCGACACCAACACCGGGGAGCTGTTTTTT
>TRBJ2-5|TRBD1|once|TRBV5-5
CASSRTGVGGETQYF
TGTGCCAGCAGCCGGACAGGGGTGGGGGGAGAGACCCAGTACTTC
>TRBJ2-5|NA|NA|TRBV28
CASSFGLREVQETQYF
TGTGCCAGCAGTTTCGGCCTCAGGGAGGTACAAGAGACCCAGTACTTC
>TRBJ2-3|TRBD1|NA|TRBV10-3
CAIRDRDRDTDTQYF
TGTGCCATCCGGGACCGGGACAGGGATACAGATACGCAGTATTTT
>TRBJ2-1|TRBD2|NA|TRBV28
CASRPSGRGTYNEQFF
TGTGCCAGCAGGCCCAGCGGGAGAGGAACCTACAATGAGCAGTTCTTC
>TRBJ1-1|TRBD1|NA|TRBV6-5
CASSWGTGTNTEAFF
TGTGCCAGCAGTTGGGGGACAGGGACTAACACTGAAGCTTTCTTT
>TRBJ2-3|NA|NA|TRBV24-1
CATSALGPSLREDTQYF
TGTGCCACCAGTGCCCTTGGGCCCTCTTTACGCGAAGATACGCAGTATTTT
>TRBJ1-5|NA|NA|TRBV19
CASSQDRNQPQHF
TGTGCCAGTAGTCAGGACAGAAATCAGCCCCAGCATTTT
>TRBJ2-3|TRBD1|NA|TRBV7-8
CASSPTDRGITDTQYF
TGTGCCAGCAGCCCCACGGACAGGGGGATCACAGATACGCAGTATTTT
>TRBJ1-1|TRBD1|NA|TRBV5-6
CASSLYPEGAGTEAFF
TGTGCCAGCAGCTTGTATCCAGAGGGGGCGGGAACTGAAGCTTTCTTT
>TRBJ1-5|TRBD1|NA|TRBV5-1
CASSTGLNQPQHF
TGCGCCAGTTCGACAGGGCTCAATCAGCCCCAGCATTTT
>TRBJ1-3|TRBD1|NA|TRBV2
CASSAPGQGGLTSGNTIYF
TGTGCCAGCAGCGCCCCGGGACAGGGAGGTTTAACGTCTGGAAACACCATATATTTT
>TRBJ2-7|TRBD1|NA|TRBV19
CASSFTGEYEQYF
TGTGCCAGTAGTTTTACAGGGGAGTACGAGCAGTACTTC
>TRBJ1-1|NA|NA|TRBV9
CASSVGGDTEAFF
TGTGCCAGCAGCGTTGGGGGCGACACTGAAGCTTTCTTT
>TRBJ2-7|NA|NA|TRBV10-3
CAISERPSAYEQYF
TGTGCCATCAGTGAGAGGCCTAGCGCATACGAGCAGTACTTC
>TRBJ2-5|NA|NA|TRBV18
CASSSGIQETQYF
TGTGCCAGCTCATCCGGGATTCAAGAGACCCAGTACTTC
>TRBJ1-1|NA|NA|TRBV19
CASHPRPGRWNTEAFF
TGTGCCAGTCACCCGAGACCAGGGAGGTGGAACACTGAAGCTTTCTTT
>TRBJ2-7|TRBD1|NA|TRBV4-1
CASSQGAKDRGSYEQYF
TGCGCCAGCAGCCAAGGGGCGAAGGACAGGGGTTCCTACGAGCAGTACTTC
>TRBJ1-1|NA|few|TRBV7-9
CASSFGDTEAFF
TGTGCCAGCAGCTTCGGGGACACTGAAGCTTTCTTT
>TRBJ2-4|NA|NA|TRBV7-3
CASSLRGGLNIQYF
TGTGCCAGCAGCTTGCGTGGGGGGTTAAACATTCAGTACTTC
>TRBJ1-3|NA|few|TRBV5-1
CASSLSGSGPSGNTIYF
TGCGCCAGCAGCTTGTCGGGCAGCGGCCCCTCTGGAAACACCATATATTTT
>TRBJ2-7|NA|once|TRBV30
CAWSVGQYEQYF
TGTGCCTGGAGTGTGGGACAATACGAGCAGTACTTC
>TRBJ2-7|TRBD1|NA|TRBV10-1
CASSDPGTGAYEQYF
TGCGCCAGCAGTGACCCCGGGACAGGAGCCTACGAGCAGTACTTC
>TRBJ2-5|TRBD1|NA|TRBV5-1
CASSLVGQGQETQYF
TGCGCCAGCAGCTTGGTCGGACAGGGTCAAGAGACCCAGTACTTC
>TRBJ2-2|NA|NA|TRBV27
CASNNQGRNTGELFF
TGTGCCAGCAACAACCAGGGGCGCAACACCGGGGAGCTGTTTTTT
>TRBJ1-2|TRBD1|NA|TRBV5-1
CASSLPTGTENYGYTF
TGCGCCAGCAGCTTGCCCACCGGGACAGAGAACTATGGCTACACCTTC
>TRBJ1-2|TRBD1|NA|TRBV28
CASSPPDRVYGYTF
TGTGCCAGCAGCCCACCTGACAGGGTTTATGGCTACACCTTC
>TRBJ1-6|NA|once|TRBV19
CASRRGQQDNSPLHF
TGTGCCAGTAGACGCGGACAGCAGGATAATTCACCCCTCCACTTT
>TRBJ2-7|NA|few|TRBV30
CAWRVPGSEQYF
TGTGCCTGGAGGGTCCCGGGGAGCGAGCAGTACTTC
>TRBJ1-2|NA|few|TRBV5-8
CASSAGGVSPDGYTF
TGTGCCAGCAGCGCTGGGGGGGTGTCCCCCGATGGCTACACCTTC
>TRBJ2-7|NA|once|TRBV20-1
CSASWGLDEQYF
TGCAGTGCCAGTTGGGGGCTGGACGAGCAGTACTTC
>TRBJ2-7|TRBD1|NA|TRBV30
CAWSPPGQGATYEQYF
TGTGCCTGGAGTCCACCGGGACAGGGGGCTACCTACGAGCAGTACTTC
>TRBJ2-3|TRBD2|NA|TRBV7-9
CASSLSSGRVADTQYF
TGTGCCAGCAGCCTATCTAGCGGGAGGGTTGCAGATACGCAGTATTTT
>TRBJ2-3|NA|NA|TRBV15
CATSRGSDRNTQYF
TGTGCCACCAGCAGAGGCAGCGACAGGAATACGCAGTATTTT
>TRBJ2-5|NA|NA|TRBV5-1
CASSLEGRETQYF
TGCGCCAGCAGCTTGGAGGGGCGGGAGACCCAGTACTTC
>TRBJ2-1|TRBD2|NA|TRBV11-2
CASSFSGRAPDEQFF
TGTGCCAGCAGCTTTAGCGGGAGGGCCCCCGATGAGCAGTTCTTC
>TRBJ1-1|NA|NA|TRBV27
CASSFTGRGTEAFF
TGTGCCAGCAGTTTCACAGGGAGGGGGACTGAAGCTTTCTTT